This T cell receptor (beta chain) is drawn from a study of cytomegalovirus exposure and HLA in healthy donors. The V gene's germline CDR1 is MNHEY and CDR2 SVGAGI. The CDR3 is 12 residues long. J was trimmed by 7 bases and V by 4 bases; bases with no gene match: 2. Amplification used 60 Vbeta primers and 13 Jbeta primers. Original methodology: The count from a later analysis was about 80 million unique TCR beta chains, roughly 11 million of them shared. Method: immunoSEQ multiplex PCR; TCRdb's copy keeps in-frame clones and lacks some. V and J calls and clone size are given by that table; D and trimming were obtained from the DNA. The repertoire holds some 130,000 clones, with 60% to 85% as singletons.

This TCR was sampled from a man aged 25 to 40 in good health and CMV-seronegative. This sequence joins TRBV6-5 and TRBJ1-1; TRBD1 matches at 8 bases. Sequencing input: PBMCs. The DNA of the CDR3 is TGTGCCAGCAGTTTTGGACAGGGTGAAGCTTTCTTT. Its protein is CASSFGQGEAFF.